This T cell receptor (beta chain) was retrieved from a study of blood T cell repertoires in COVID-19. Background on the study: The United States, Italy and Spain provided the acute and convalescent COVID-19 samples.

This CDR3 comprises 17 residues. Germline V gene sequence: CDR1 MNHEY, CDR2 SVGEGT. V lost 2 bases and J 1 base, leaving 15 bases between the germline ends. Assay: immunoSEQ multiplex PCR; the TCRdb copy retains only in-frame clones and omits some. The sample consists of 120,000 or so clones, approximately 83% of them appearing once. Specimen: peripheral blood. The V gene is TRBV6-2 or TRBV6-3, the J gene TRBJ1-5; D perhaps matches TRBD1 (5 bases). The clonotype originates from a man of 80 years or more with active or convalescent COVID-19. The CDR3 nucleotides read TGTGCCAGCAGTTACCCGATTGGAACAGGAAGCAATCAGCCCCAGCATTTT. Protein product: CASSYPIGTGSNQPQHF.